This T cell receptor beta chain appears in the sequencing data of a study of neurological immune-mediated disorders. TCRdb called the 5' RACE reads again in MiXCR, with one record for every CDR3 protein. This sample has tens of thousands of distinct CDR3 sequences, with about 2.6% found just once. In this sample, this clonotype turned up many times. The specimen was PBMCs. This receptor was obtained from a woman between 45 and 65 years old with multiple sclerosis.

CDR3 sequence reads: CSAPRLAGRDTQYF. The CDR3 coding sequence is TGCAGTGCACCCCGACTAGCGGGAAGAGATACGCAGTATTTT. The chain joins TRBV20-1 to TRBJ2-3; TRBD2 aligns across 11 bases. Germline V gives CDR1 DFQATT, CDR2 SNEGSKA (reference sequence). The CDR3 spans 14 residues. V lost 6 bases, J lost 5 bases, and 7 bases stayed unmatched.